The 22 T cell receptor beta chains given below trace back to one sample, sequenced in a study of naive and memory T cell subsets. The beta constant-region primer was an equimolar mix of two oligonucleotides covering TRBC1 and TRBC2. The ligated cDNA underwent four PCR rounds using SP2 and nested alpha and beta constant-region primers. TCRdb analysed the UMI-ligation and nested PCR reads with MiXCR anew, one entry per CDR3 protein. Of tens of thousands of distinct CDR3 sequences in the sample, under 20% were seen once. The sequenced sample was effector memory CD4+ T cells from blood. Subset defined: effector memory, CD45RA- CD27-. These receptor sequences come from a human donor in good health.

The chain recombines TRBV20-1 with TRBJ2-7, with 9 nucleotides matching TRBD2. V lost 3 bases to trimming and J lost 5 bases; unmatched junction nucleotides: 8. Germline V CDR1 and CDR2: DFQATT, SNEGSKA (reference sequence). This CDR3 is built from 14 residues. The CDR3, as DNA: TGCAGTGCTAGGGATAGCGGGAGAAGGGACGAGCAGTACTTC. Translation gives CSARDSGRRDEQYF.

This chain links TRBV12-5 with TRBJ2-1, with a tentative D call TRBD2 (7 bases). The V and J ends lost 5 bases and 0 bases respectively, with 11 bases between them. The CDR3 sequence is 15 residues long. Germline V gene data show CDR1 as LGHNT and CDR2 as FRNRAP. CDR3 nucleotide sequence: TGTGCTAGTGGTCGGGGGGCCGGCTCCTACAATGAGCAGTTCTTC. Its protein product is CASGRGAGSYNEQFF.

The rearrangement joins TRBV3-1 to TRBJ1-1; no definite D call. The germline V gene encodes CDR1 LGHDT and CDR2 YNNKEL (reference sequence). There are 14 residues in the CDR3. V dropped 3 bases and J dropped 1 base, with 9 bases sitting between them. The CDR3 loop is CASSHGPRNTEAFF. CDR3 nucleotides: TGTGCCAGCAGCCACGGTCCACGGAACACTGAAGCTTTCTTT. The entire variable domain, with the rest obtained from reference TRBV3-1 and TRBJ1-1, is as follows: DTAVSQTPKYLVTQMGNDKSIKCEQNLGHDTMYWYKQDSKKFLKIMFSYNNKELIINETVPNRFSPKSPDKAHLNLHINSLELGDSAVYFCASSHGPRNTEAFFGQGTRLTVV.

V usage is TRBV28 and J usage is TRBJ2-1, with D possibly matching TRBD2 (6 bases). Looked up from germline, CDR1 is MDHEN and CDR2 is SYDVKM. V dropped 5 bases and J dropped 8 bases, with 22 bases sitting between them. The CDR3 is 16 amino acids. This chain's CDR3 is CASSPGWGRLNDEQFF. The CDR3 DNA follows: TGTGCCAGCAGTCCAGGTTGGGGGAGGTTGAACGATGAGCAGTTCTTC.

J is TRBJ1-2 and V is TRBV6-6; maybe TRBD1 (6 bases). CDR3 size: 16 residues. The ends were cut back, 5 bases at V and 3 bases at J, with 19 bases in the middle. CDR1 MNHNY and CDR2 SVGAGI come from the germline V gene (reference sequence). The CDR3, as DNA: TGTGCCAGCAGTAGATCCGGGAGTAGGGGGGACTATGGCTACACCTTC. Encoded protein: CASSRSGSRGDYGYTF.

This clonotype turned up a few times. The rearrangement links TRBV5-1 to TRBJ2-5; D unresolved. This CDR3 spans 13 amino acids. Trimming removed 5 bases at V and 5 bases at J, with 13 bases between. The germline V gene has CDR1 SGHRS and CDR2 YFSETQ. The DNA of the CDR3 is TGCGCCAGCAGGGTGAGGAATTGGGAGACCCAGTACTTC. This gives the protein CASRVRNWETQYF.

V gene TRBV20-1 combines with J gene TRBJ1-3, with D possibly being TRBD1 (5 bases). V was shortened by 6 bases and J by 4 bases, with 10 bases between the two germline ends. The germline gives CDR1 DFQATT, CDR2 SNEGSKA (reference sequence). This CDR3 has 12 residues. CDR3 in amino acids: CSAQGGGNTIYF. CDR3 nucleotide sequence: TGCAGTGCCCAGGGCGGGGGAAACACCATATATTTT.

In this sample, this clonotype turned up a few times. DNA of the CDR3: TGTGCCAGCAGATATACCGGGACTAGCGGGAGGGCCGTAGAGCAGTTCTTC. It translates to CASRYTGTSGRAVEQFF. This rearrangement joins TRBV27 to TRBJ2-1, with TRBD2 matching over 16 bases. The V gene's germline CDR1 is MNHEY and CDR2 SMNVEV (reference sequence). Trimming removed 6 bases from V and 10 bases from J; junction bases left unmatched: 12. The CDR3 contains 17 residues.

The V gene is TRBV6-6, the J gene TRBJ2-2; TRBD2 is a possible D gene (5 bases). The germline gives CDR1 MNHNY, CDR2 SVGAGI (reference sequence). This CDR3 has 13 residues. Trimming left V 10 bases short and J 5 bases short, with 14 bases between. The DNA of the CDR3 is TGTGCCACCGCCTCGCCGGGGACCGGGGAGCTGTTTTTT. It translates to CATASPGTGELFF.

V usage is TRBV7-8 and J usage is TRBJ2-1; D tentatively reads TRBD1 or TRBD2 (5 bases each). Germline V gene sequence: CDR1 SGHVS, CDR2 FQNEAQ. Trimming removed 4 bases from V and 10 bases from J, with 20 bases in between. This CDR3 region has 15 residues. This chain's CDR3 is CASSSRWDRGFEQFF. CDR3 nucleotides: TGTGCCAGCAGCTCCCGCTGGGACCGAGGATTCGAGCAGTTCTTC.

Many counts were recorded for this clonotype. The chain's CDR3 is CASSSRDRGLGGYTF. The CDR3 region has the DNA TGTGCCAGCAGTTCCCGGGACAGGGGGCTTGGTGGCTACACCTTC. V is TRBV28 and J is TRBJ1-2; 12 bases map to TRBD1. Unmatched junction bases numbered 7, after V lost 4 bases and J lost 7 bases. CDR1 is MDHEN and CDR2 is SYDVKM in the germline V gene. The CDR3 consists of 15 residues.

The V gene is TRBV20-1, the J gene TRBJ2-1, with a possible D match to TRBD1 (6 bases). Looked up from germline, CDR1 is DFQATT and CDR2 is SNEGSKA (reference sequence). The CDR3 has 16 amino acids. V gave up 0 bases and J gave up 8 bases, with 20 bases separating them. CDR3 loop: CSARDGGTGWGHEQFF. For the CDR3, the DNA is TGCAGTGCTAGAGATGGTGGGACGGGATGGGGGCATGAGCAGTTCTTC.

The rearrangement joins TRBV20-1 to TRBJ1-3, with no clear D. V was cut by 1 base and J by 0 bases, with 16 bases left in between. In germline, CDR1 is DFQATT, CDR2 SNEGSKA (reference sequence). The CDR3 length is 17 residues. CDR3 protein: CSARARMAKSSGNTIYF. The CDR3 nucleotides are TGCAGTGCTAGAGCCAGGATGGCGAAGAGCTCTGGAAACACCATATATTTT.

The genes are TRBV29-1 and TRBJ1-5, with 9 bases fitting TRBD1. The germline gives CDR1 SQVTM, CDR2 ANQGSEA. V lost 4 bases and J lost 7; bases outside the gene matches: 11. The CDR3 is 15 residues long. The CDR3 DNA follows: TGCAGCGTTGCCACCGGGACAGGGCTGGGCCAGCCCCAGCATTTT. Protein: CSVATGTGLGQPQHF.

The V gene is TRBV9, the J gene TRBJ2-1; TRBD2 matches 13 bases. The germline V gene has CDR1 SGDLS and CDR2 YYNGEE. The trim removed 0 bases at V and 6 bases at J, leaving 9 bases unmatched. The CDR3 is 18 amino acids. The CDR3 region has the DNA TGTGCCAGCAGCGTAGCTCCGGTTGGGACTAGCGGGGCCAATGAGCAGTTCTTC. Its translation is CASSVAPVGTSGANEQFF.

This clonotype was seen a few times. The rearrangement uses TRBV27 and TRBJ2-7; 8 bases fit TRBD2. With V trimmed by 7 bases and J by 6 bases, 11 bases remained unmatched. This CDR3 contains 14 residues. Germline V gives CDR1 MNHEY, CDR2 SMNVEV (reference sequence). The CDR3 sequence: CASTPLAGGREQYF. The DNA of the CDR3 is TGTGCCAGCACCCCCTTGGCGGGAGGACGCGAGCAGTACTTC.

This chain links TRBV20-1 with TRBJ1-5, with a tentative D call TRBD1 (6 bases). V lost 4 bases and J 4 bases, leaving 14 bases between the germline ends. The CDR3 is made up of 14 amino acids. Per the germline V gene, CDR1 is DFQATT and CDR2 is SNEGSKA (reference sequence). DNA for the CDR3: TGCAGTGCTACCCAAGGACAGTTAAATCAGCCCCAGCATTTT. It yields the protein CSATQGQLNQPQHF.

This clonotype is deemed medium-sized. The rearrangement links TRBV12-3 or TRBV12-4 to TRBJ1-5; D unresolved. The CDR3 is 18 amino acids. V gave up 0 bases and J gave up 4 bases, with 19 bases separating them. The DNA for the CDR3 is TGTGCCAGCAGTTTAGCAGTAACCTCATTTCAGGAAAATCAGCCCCAGCATTTT. Translating gives CASSLAVTSFQENQPQHF.

This clonotype is medium-sized (0.01 to 0.1%) within its sample. DNA for the CDR3: TGCGCCAGCAGCTTGGGTCTCCGGGACATCTCGTCACCCCTCCACTTT. The encoded protein is CASSLGLRDISSPLHF. The rearrangement uses TRBV5-1 and TRBJ1-6; D is possibly TRBD1 (6 bases). CDR3 length equals 16 residues. V lost 0 bases, J lost 10 bases, and 17 bases lay in between. The germline CDR1 and CDR2 sequences are SGHRS and YFSETQ. The full variable domain, in which reference TRBV5-1 and TRBJ1-6 provide the parts outside the CDR3, is KAGVTQTPRYLIKTRGQQVTLSCSPISGHRSVSWYQQTPGQGLQFLFEYFSETQRNKGNFPGRFSGRQFSNSRSEMNVSTLELGDSALYLCASSLGLRDISSPLHFGNGTRLTVT.

The table lists this clonotype with a few counts. The chain couples TRBV27 to TRBJ2-7, with 7 bases that match TRBD1. Per germline, CDR1 MNHEY and CDR2 SMNVEV (reference sequence). The CDR3 sequence is 15 residues long. Trimming removed 6 bases from V and 4 bases from J; junction bases left unmatched: 12. CDR3 loop: CASSSREGGHYEQYF. DNA for the CDR3: TGTGCCAGCAGCTCGCGAGAAGGGGGCCATTACGAGCAGTACTTC.

The rearrangement links TRBV11-2 to TRBJ2-1, with D tentatively TRBD1 or TRBD2 (5 bases each). Germline V gene lookup returns CDR1 SGHAT and CDR2 FQNNGV. The V gene lost 5 bases and the J gene lost 9 bases, with 20 bases spanning the gap. This CDR3 comprises 15 residues. The DNA for the CDR3 is TGTGCCAGCAGCATGATGACGAGCTTTGGGGGTGAGCAGTTCTTC. Translating gives CASSMMTSFGGEQFF.

This clonotype was seen a few times. This chain links TRBV24-1 with TRBJ2-1, with 7 nucleotides matching TRBD2. Germline CDR1 and CDR2: KGHDR and SFDVKD. V lost 3 bases to trimming and J lost 0 bases; unmatched junction nucleotides: 4. The CDR3 loop spans 16 amino acids. The CDR3 nucleotides are TGTGCCACCAGTGATGCGGGCGGGAGCTCCTACAATGAGCAGTTCTTC. This encodes CATSDAGGSSYNEQFF.